The rows below give T cell receptor beta chains drawn from one sample of a study of immune evolution from preneoplasia to lung adenocarcinoma. Repertoires were generated with immunoSEQ multiplex PCR, while TCRdb's copy carries only in-frame clones and drops some. The repertoire holds about 11,000 clones, with around three quarters as singletons. Sequencing used FFPE normal lung tissue adjacent to the tumor. All receptors come from a person aged 55 to 69 with lung adenocarcinoma. Some clones in this sample may be carry-over from other donors' samples. CDR3s include the opening cysteine and the closing phenylalanine or tryptophan. The D gene is left open where the match is weak. The size entry is marked missing in some rows and otherwise reads once, few, many or a size class.

j_call,v_call,clone_size,d_call,cdr3_aa,cdr3_nt
TRBJ2-5,TRBV5-1,-,TRBD2,CASSYTLLAGGPGGEKTQYF,TGCGCCAGCAGCTATACCTTACTAGCGGGAGGGCCGGGGGGAGAAAAGACCCAGTACTTC
TRBJ2-5,TRBV2,-,-,CASSAGVQETQYF,TGTGCCAGCAGTGCAGGGGTGCAAGAGACCCAGTACTTC
TRBJ2-1,TRBV4-2,few,-,CANSPWVMTGNEQFF,TGTGCCAACAGCCCCTGGGTGATGACGGGCAATGAGCAGTTCTTC
TRBJ2-4,TRBV4-2,few,TRBD2,CASSRELARLAKNIQYF,TGTGCCAGCAGCCGGGAACTAGCGAGGCTAGCCAAAAACATTCAGTACTTC
TRBJ2-5,TRBV18,few,-,CASSPTSSPAPQYQETQYF,TGTGCCAGCTCACCAACATCGTCCCCCGCCCCCCAGTACCAAGAGACCCAGTACTTC
TRBJ1-2,TRBV5-1,once,-,CASSVGDGNYGYTF,TGCGCCAGCAGCGTCGGGGACGGCAACTATGGCTACACCTTC
TRBJ2-1,TRBV15,medium-sized,-,CATSRAQHNEQFF,TGTGCCACCAGCCGGGCCCAACACAATGAGCAGTTCTTC
TRBJ1-1,TRBV29-1,-,-,CSVGLGPEPFF,TGCAGCGTTGGGTTAGGCCCGGAACCTTTCTTT
TRBJ1-1,TRBV2,-,-,CASSDLGGLPEAFF,TGTGCCAGCAGTGATCTGGGGGGCTTGCCTGAAGCTTTCTTT
TRBJ2-3,TRBV6-7,once,-,CASSYQTDKISTDTQYF,TGTGCCAGCAGTTACCAGACTGACAAGATTAGCACAGATACGCAGTATTTT
TRBJ2-3,TRBV18,-,-,CASYPDWLDGTDTQYF,TGTGCCAGCTACCCTGATTGGTTGGACGGCACAGATACGCAGTATTTT
TRBJ1-2,TRBV10-3,-,-,CAISELPGSYGYTF,TGTGCCATCAGTGAGTTGCCGGGGTCCTATGGCTACACCTTC
TRBJ1-1,TRBV6-5,-,-,CASRSQEFEAFF,TGTGCCAGCCGGTCCCAGGAATTTGAAGCTTTCTTT
TRBJ2-1,TRBV15,-,-,CATSTSTYNEQFF,TGTGCCACCAGCACGTCCACGTACAATGAGCAGTTCTTC
TRBJ2-7,TRBV7-2,-,-,CASRLNQGGSYEQYF,TGTGCCAGCAGGCTCAACCAAGGGGGGAGCTACGAGCAGTACTTC
TRBJ2-7,TRBV10-1,medium-sized,-,CASSESETGEQYF,TGCGCCAGCAGTGAGTCGGAGACGGGAGAGCAGTACTTC
TRBJ2-5,TRBV30,-,-,CAWTTLGTQYF,TGTGCCTGGACAACTTTGGGGACCCAGTACTTC